The 25 T cell receptor beta chains below all came from one sample that was sequenced in a study of blood T cell repertoires in COVID-19 (dated by TCRdb to 2020 to 2021). The library was prepared using the immunoSEQ multiplex PCR assay. TCRdb's version of the immuneACCESS table is confined to in-frame rearrangements and falls short of the full clone set. An unresolved V gene accounts for under half of the shortfall where checked; the remainder is of unknown origin. Present in this sample are about 62,000 clones, more than 80% of which were seen just once. Together, the top ten hold about 18% of the sample. The sequenced sample was peripheral blood. The receptor set was obtained from a woman aged 60-75 years with COVID-19, enrolled during active disease.

The genes are TRBV19 and TRBJ1-3; a possible D gene is TRBD1 (5 bases). V lost 5 bases, J lost 11 bases, and 16 bases lay in between. Germline V gene sequence: CDR1 LNHDA, CDR2 SQIVND (reference sequence). CDR3 length: 13 residues. The CDR3 here is CASSPTAGFAIYF. The CDR3 nucleotides are TGTGCCAGTAGTCCTACCGCAGGGTTCGCCATATATTTT.

V is TRBV24-1 and J is TRBJ2-3, with 9 positions matching TRBD1. The CDR3 covers 17 residues. With V trimmed by 0 bases and J by 0 bases, 3 bases remained unmatched. Germline assignment: CDR1 KGHDR and CDR2 SFDVKD. The DNA of the CDR3 is TGTGCCACCAGTGATTTGCCCGGACAGGGGAGCACAGATACGCAGTATTTT. Translating gives CATSDLPGQGSTDTQYF.

The rearrangement joins TRBV4-1 to TRBJ2-3; D might be TRBD2 (5 bases). V lost 2 bases, J lost 7 bases, and 10 bases lay in between. The germline V gene encodes CDR1 MGHRA and CDR2 YSYEKL. The CDR3 is made up of 13 amino acids. CDR3 region: CASSQSGLYTQYF. CDR3 DNA: TGCGCCAGCAGCCAATCTGGACTGTATACGCAGTATTTT.

The rearrangement joins TRBV7-2 to TRBJ1-2; 7 bases align to TRBD1. The CDR3 runs 13 residues. The J segment lost 6 bases and the V segment lost 3 bases, leaving 4 bases of the junction unmatched. Per germline, CDR1 SGHTA and CDR2 FQGNSA. This chain's CDR3 is CASSLLQGNGYTF. CDR3 bases: TGTGCCAGCAGCTTGTTACAGGGGAATGGCTACACCTTC.

This CDR3 is CASSLRGAGEETQYF. The DNA for the CDR3 is TGTGCCAGCAGCCTACGGGGGGCCGGCGAAGAGACCCAGTACTTC. This sequence joins TRBV7-2 and TRBJ2-5, with D tentatively TRBD2 (7 bases). The CDR3 is 15 amino acids. Trimming shortened V by 5 bases and J by 3 bases, and 16 bases separated the two germline ends. Germline V lookup: CDR1 SGHTA, CDR2 FQGNSA.

J is TRBJ1-2 and V is TRBV11-2; the D gene is possibly TRBD1 (6 bases). Germline-derived CDR1 and CDR2 are SGHAT and FQNNGV. V was pared by 3 bases and J by 0 bases, with 11 bases between. The CDR3 runs to 15 residues. This chain's CDR3 is CASSFSGGANYGYTF. The DNA for the CDR3 is TGTGCCAGCAGCTTTTCTGGGGGCGCTAACTATGGCTACACCTTC.

This chain's CDR3 is CATSDWDREGTDTQYF. For the CDR3, the DNA is TGTGCCACCAGTGATTGGGACAGGGAGGGCACAGATACGCAGTATTTT. V gene TRBV24-1 combines with J gene TRBJ2-3, with TRBD1 identical over 9 bases. The J segment lost 1 base and the V segment lost 2 bases, leaving 3 bases of the junction unmatched. The CDR3 is 16 residues long. Looked up from germline, CDR1 is KGHDR and CDR2 is SFDVKD.

The rearrangement uses TRBV11-1 and TRBJ2-1, with a possible D match to TRBD2 (6 bases). V was cut by 2 bases and J by 8 bases, with 16 bases left in between. The CDR3 runs 15 residues. Germline assignment: CDR1 SGHAT and CDR2 FQDESV (reference sequence). The CDR3 DNA sequence: TGTGCCAGCAGCTTAAGCGGAGGGTCCAGGGATGAGCAGTTCTTC. Protein: CASSLSGGSRDEQFF.

This clone was picked up one time. This chain connects TRBV24-1 to TRBJ1-2; no reliable D call. The germline CDR1 and CDR2 sequences are KGHDR and SFDVKD. The CDR3 has 13 amino acids. Trimming left V 3 bases short and J 3 bases short, with 7 bases between. CDR3 DNA: TGTGCCACCAGTGATAACAGATACTATGGCTACACCTTC. It yields the protein CATSDNRYYGYTF.

This chain connects TRBV19 to TRBJ1-2; no firm D call. The CDR3 contains 13 residues. CDR1 is LNHDA, CDR2 SQIVND, per germline (reference sequence). V was cut by 7 bases and J by 2 bases, with 11 bases left in between. The CDR3 region is CASTPVLNYGYTF. In DNA form, the CDR3 reads TGTGCCAGTACCCCGGTCCTGAACTATGGCTACACCTTC. Variable domain in full (rest from reference TRBV19 and TRBJ1-2): DGGITQSPKYLFRKEGQNVTLSCEQNLNHDAMYWYRQDPGQGLRLIYYSQIVNDFQKGDIAEGYSVSREKKESFPLTVTSAQKNPTAFYLCASTPVLNYGYTFGSGTRLTVV.

V is TRBV7-2 and J is TRBJ2-7; D gene ambiguous. Trimming removed 0 bases from V and 4 bases from J, with 10 bases in between. The germline V gene has CDR1 SGHTA and CDR2 FQGNSA. The CDR3 is 14 residues long. The CDR3 bases are TGTGCCAGCAGCTTAGCGGGCCAGATTTACGAGCAGTACTTC. This sequence encodes CASSLAGQIYEQYF.

V is TRBV5-3 and J is TRBJ2-5; 7 positions agree with TRBD2. TRBV5-3 is sorted into the ORF group, with uncertain function. J lost 1 base, V lost 0 bases, and 27 bases had no gene match. This CDR3 is built from 23 residues. CDR3 protein: CARSLDSRMAAGAPREVQETQYF. The CDR3 nucleotides are TGTGCCAGAAGCTTGGACAGTCGGATGGCTGCGGGAGCCCCCAGAGAGGTCCAAGAGACCCAGTACTTC.

This rearrangement joins TRBV20-1 to TRBJ2-7, with 10 bases matching TRBD2. The CDR3 covers 14 residues. Per germline, CDR1 DFQATT and CDR2 SNEGSKA (reference sequence). V gave up 3 bases and J gave up 5 bases; unmatched junction bases: 7. This CDR3 is CSASEGLAIHEQYF. The CDR3 nucleotides are TGCAGTGCTAGTGAGGGACTAGCGATCCACGAGCAGTACTTC.

V gene TRBV2 combines with J gene TRBJ1-6; 8 positions agree with TRBD1. Trimming took 7 bases from V and 5 from J; bases not matched to a gene: 4. Germline CDR1 SNHLY, CDR2 FYNNEI. CDR3 length: 14 residues. The CDR3 nucleotides are TGTGCCAGCATTGCGGACAGGGATAATTCACCCCTCCACTTT. It translates to CASIADRDNSPLHF.

The V call is TRBV27, the J call TRBJ2-2; TRBD2 aligns across 12 bases. The CDR3 is 18 residues long. The V gene's germline CDR1 is MNHEY and CDR2 SMNVEV (reference sequence). With V trimmed by 6 bases and J by 2 bases, 10 bases remained unmatched. CDR3 DNA: TGTGCCAGCAGCCTTACTCCGGGACTAGCGGGCAACACCGGGGAGCTGTTTTTT. It yields the protein CASSLTPGLAGNTGELFF.

The chain is built from TRBV7-9 and TRBJ2-2; maybe TRBD1 (5 bases). The CDR3 has 15 residues. V lost 8 bases, J lost 2 bases, and 15 bases lay in between. Germline V gene lookup returns CDR1 SEHNR and CDR2 FQNEAQ (reference sequence). DNA of the CDR3: TGTGCCAGCCTAGAGTGGGGCGGAAACACCGGGGAGCTGTTTTTT. Translation gives CASLEWGGNTGELFF.

This chain links TRBV6-5 with TRBJ2-4; 7 nucleotides agree with TRBD1. Germline CDR1 and CDR2: MNHEY and SVGAGI. After removal of 7 bases from V and 10 bases from J, the junction contained 10 bases not matched to a gene. This CDR3 has 13 amino acids. The CDR3 DNA follows: TGTGCCAGCAATACCGGGACAGAAGAGATTCAGTACTTC. It encodes CASNTGTEEIQYF.

The chain recombines TRBV7-9 with TRBJ1-5; 9 bases are a match to TRBD1. Germline lookup yields CDR1 SEHNR and CDR2 FQNEAQ (reference sequence). With 2 bases clipped from V and 0 bases from J, the junction kept 5 bases outside the gene matches. The CDR3 has 17 residues. The CDR3 DNA sequence: TGTGCCAGCAGCTTATTGAGACAGGGGGATAGCAATCAGCCCCAGCATTTT. The encoded protein is CASSLLRQGDSNQPQHF.

The CDR3 here is CASSMGLAGAGYNEQFF. Here the CDR3 DNA reads TGTGCCAGCAGCATGGGACTAGCGGGAGCAGGGTACAATGAGCAGTTCTTC. This chain uses TRBV9 with TRBJ2-1, with 14 bases identical to TRBD2. CDR1 is SGDLS, CDR2 YYNGEE, per germline. Trimming cost V 4 bases and J 4 bases; bases outside gene matches: 7. CDR3 length equals 17 residues.

The gene calls are TRBV7-2 and TRBJ1-4; 8 nucleotides align to TRBD1. The CDR3 runs 16 residues. The germline V gene encodes CDR1 SGHTA and CDR2 FQGNSA. The trim removed 2 bases at V and 7 bases at J, leaving 9 bases unmatched. The CDR3 DNA sequence: TGTGCCAGCAGCTTACGACAGGGGATCATCGGTGAAAAACTGTTTTTT. Protein: CASSLRQGIIGEKLFF. The full variable domain, completed using reference TRBV7-2 and TRBJ1-4, is GAGVSQSPSNKVTEKGKDVELRCDPISGHTALYWYRQSLGQGLEFLIYFQGNSAPDKSGLPSDRFSAERTGGSVSTLTIQRTQQEDSAVYLCASSLRQGIIGEKLFFGSGTQLSVL.

The chain has TRBV2 and TRBJ1-6; 8 bases agree with TRBD1. The CDR3 covers 14 residues. V dropped 6 bases and J dropped 7; count of bases not matched to a gene: 5. Germline V gives CDR1 SNHLY, CDR2 FYNNEI. CDR3 amino acids: CASRTDRGNSPLHF. The CDR3 DNA sequence: TGTGCCAGCAGGACCGACAGGGGCAATTCACCCCTCCACTTT.

The rearrangement uses TRBV29-1 and TRBJ2-1; 12 nucleotides line up with TRBD2. The CDR3 spans 18 residues. Germline CDR1 SQVTM, CDR2 ANQGSEA. V was clipped by 6 bases and J by 0 bases; unmatched bases: 12. The CDR3 coding sequence is TGCAGCGTCGGTAGGACTAGCGGGGCTGATGTCTCCTACAATGAGCAGTTCTTC. Protein sequence: CSVGRTSGADVSYNEQFF.

J is TRBJ1-1 and V is TRBV6-6; tentative D call: TRBD1 (6 bases). Germline V gives CDR1 MNHNY, CDR2 SVGAGI (reference sequence). This CDR3 region has 15 residues. The V end was cut by 6 bases, the J end by 0 bases, with 14 bases between. CDR3: CASRNQGFMNTEAFF. The CDR3, as DNA: TGTGCCAGCAGGAATCAGGGGTTCATGAACACTGAAGCTTTCTTT.

The V call is TRBV7-9, the J call TRBJ2-7, with a possible D match to TRBD2 (6 bases). The CDR3 extends over 13 amino acids. V shed 5 bases and J shed 5 bases, with 13 bases lying between them. CDR1 and CDR2 (germline): SEHNR, FQNEAQ (reference sequence). In DNA form, the CDR3 reads TGTGCCAGCAGCCTGGACGGCGGGGACGAGCAGTACTTC. Translation: CASSLDGGDEQYF.

This sequence joins TRBV2 and TRBJ2-1; 11 bases are shared with TRBD1. The germline CDR1 and CDR2 sequences are SNHLY and FYNNEI. The CDR3 loop spans 13 amino acids. Germline trimming cut 5 bases from V and 7 bases from J; bases unmatched to any gene: 1. CDR3 sequence (DNA): TGTGCCAGCAGTAGGGACAGGGGGAATGAGCAGTTCTTC. Translated: CASSRDRGNEQFF.